Sequencing of this TCR beta chain was carried out in a study of regulatory T cells in long-lasting Graves disease. Study at large: Persistent cases took antithyroid drugs over 5 years and stayed TSH receptor antibody positive.

Study observations and caveats: Only a small sample size was used, which may have cut accuracy. TCR diversity was lower in persistent Graves' patients (versus newly diagnosed ones).

Time point reported: persistent/refractory GD, antithyroid drugs over 5 years with positive TRAb. PBMCs were the source of the RNA used for TCR sequencing. For TCR beta, libraries came from iRepertoire HTBI primers and Arm-PCR of CDR3 regions. TCRdb reprocessed the multiplex PCR reads via MiXCR and lists one record per CDR3 protein. The repertoire consists of approximately 440,000 distinct CDR3 sequences, with 20% to 25% occurring once and the leading ten covering roughly a quarter. The length of the CDR3 is 14 residues. The germline gives CDR1 SGHAT, CDR2 FQNNGV. Trimming stripped 1 base from V and 1 base from J, with 7 bases between. This clonotype has ten or more counts. Its cognate antigen is unknown.

The source was peripheral blood mononuclear cells (PBMCs), collected when the disease was refractory, from a patient treated with antithyroid drugs. The V and J genes are TRBV11-2 and TRBJ1-1; D call uncertain. The receptor was isolated from a female donor with Graves disease. The DNA for the CDR3 is TGTGCCAGCAGCTTAGGTGTAAGGAACACTGAAGCTTTCTTT. Protein sequence: CASSLGVRNTEAFF.